A selection of T cell receptor beta chains follows, all from one sample in a study of T cell changes during pregnancy in multiple sclerosis. TCRdb's copy holds only in-frame clones and misses some; the assay was immunoSEQ multiplex PCR. The sample consists of more than 45,000 clones, about 92% of them appearing once. Sequenced here: CD8+ T cells from peripheral blood mononuclear cells, sampled in the second trimester of pregnancy. All receptors come from a female donor with multiple sclerosis, enrolled in a pregnancy study. Both conserved end residues are part of each CDR3. The D gene is left open where the match is weak. Clone sizes are given selectively: once, few, many, or a class where the clone is expanded.

TGTGCCAGCCTGGACAGAAGCTACGAGCAGTACTTC	CASLDRSYEQYF	TRBJ2-7	TRBV2	.	.
TGTGCCAGCAGCCCTGGGGAGGGACCCTACGAGCAGTACTTC	CASSPGEGPYEQYF	TRBJ2-7	TRBV7-7	TRBD2	few
TGTGCCCCACAACACGGAGCCTATGGCTACACCTTC	CAPQHGAYGYTF	TRBJ1-2	TRBV28	.	.
TGTGCCACCACAGGGCTTGGCTACACCTTC	CATTGLGYTF	TRBJ1-2	TRBV2	.	.
TGTGCCAGCAGAGCTTATCGGCTAGTCGCTAGCACAGATACGCAGTATTTT	CASRAYRLVASTDTQYF	TRBJ2-3	TRBV2	.	.
TGTGCCAGTAGTATAGTGGGGACTCACAATGAGCAGTTCTTC	CASSIVGTHNEQFF	TRBJ2-1	TRBV19	.	.
TGTGCCAGCAGCGTAGGTCAGGGGGGAACCTACGAGCAGTACTTC	CASSVGQGGTYEQYF	TRBJ2-7	TRBV9	.	.
TGTGCCAGTCGGAGGCCCCCCGACACTGAAGCTTTCTTT	CASRRPPDTEAFF	TRBJ1-1	TRBV7-2	.	.
TGTGCCACCTCAGCACAGGGTATGGATGGCTACACCTTC	CATSAQGMDGYTF	TRBJ1-2	TRBV19	.	.
TGTGCCAGCAGTTACGGCGGGAGACAAAATGAGCAGTTCTTC	CASSYGGRQNEQFF	TRBJ2-1	TRBV6-5	TRBD2	.
TGTGCCAGCAGCTTAATGGGCCCAGACACCGGGGAGCTGTTTTTT	CASSLMGPDTGELFF	TRBJ2-2	TRBV7-3	.	.
TGTGCCAGCATGAGGCCAGGGCCCACTAACTATGGCTACACCTTC	CASMRPGPTNYGYTF	TRBJ1-2	TRBV6-4	.	.
TGTGCCAGCAGCTTACTGGCGGGGGAACAAGAGACCCAGTACTTC	CASSLLAGEQETQYF	TRBJ2-5	TRBV7-9	TRBD2	.
TGTGCCAGCAGTCCCCGGTACGGTCGTTCCGATGAGCAGTTCTTC	CASSPRYGRSDEQFF	TRBJ2-1	TRBV14	.	.
TGTGCCAGCAGGAACCTAGCGGACTCCTACAATGAGCAGTTCTTC	CASRNLADSYNEQFF	TRBJ2-1	TRBV28	TRBD2	.
TGCGCCAGCAGCCCCGAGGGAGGGCGCCTAGAAGCTTTCTTT	CASSPEGGRLEAFF	TRBJ1-1	TRBV5-1	.	.
TGTGCCAGCGCATCTGGCGGGGGGACAAATACGCAGTATTTT	CASASGGGTNTQYF	TRBJ2-3	TRBV11-3	TRBD2	.
TGTGCCAGCAGCCCGGGACTCTCCTACAATGAGCAGTTCTTC	CASSPGLSYNEQFF	TRBJ2-1	TRBV7-4	.	.
TGCAGCGTCGCAAGACAGGGCCAGAGCTCCTACAATGAGCAGTTCTTC	CSVARQGQSSYNEQFF	TRBJ2-1	TRBV29-1	TRBD1	.
TGCGCCAGCAGCTACCCTCTAGCGGGAGCTCGACCCTACGAGCAGTACTTC	CASSYPLAGARPYEQYF	TRBJ2-7	TRBV5-1	TRBD2	.
TGTGCCAGTAGTATGGGACAGGGAGAAGGAGATACGCAGTATTTT	CASSMGQGEGDTQYF	TRBJ2-3	TRBV19	TRBD1	.
TGTGCCAGCGGCGGTAATGAGCAGTTCTTC	CASGGNEQFF	TRBJ2-1	TRBV7-6	.	once
TGTGCCAGCAGCCCCCCCCGGGGAGGGAGCGAGCAGTTCTTC	CASSPPRGGSEQFF	TRBJ2-1	TRBV11-2	TRBD2	.
TGTGCCAGCAGTTCTGGGTCCGGGGGATACTACGAGCAGTACTTC	CASSSGSGGYYEQYF	TRBJ2-7	TRBV27	.	once
TGTGCCAGCAGGGGCCCCGGTGTCACTGAAGCTTTCTTT	CASRGPGVTEAFF	TRBJ1-1	TRBV6-4	.	.
TGTGCCAGCAGCTTAAACAGTAATACTGAAGCTTTCTTT	CASSLNSNTEAFF	TRBJ1-1	TRBV11-2	.	.
TGCGCCAGCAGCCCAGGGACAGGGGAATACAATGAGCAGTTCTTC	CASSPGTGEYNEQFF	TRBJ2-1	TRBV5-1	TRBD1	.